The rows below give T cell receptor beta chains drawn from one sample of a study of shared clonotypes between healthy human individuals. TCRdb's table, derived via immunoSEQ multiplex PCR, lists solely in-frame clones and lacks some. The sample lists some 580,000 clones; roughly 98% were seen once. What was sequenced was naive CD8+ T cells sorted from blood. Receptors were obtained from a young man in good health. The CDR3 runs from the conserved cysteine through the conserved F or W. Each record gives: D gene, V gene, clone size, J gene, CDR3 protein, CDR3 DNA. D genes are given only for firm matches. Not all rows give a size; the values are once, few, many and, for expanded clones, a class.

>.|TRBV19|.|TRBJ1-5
CASSIGRVRGLSGYQPQHF
TGTGCCAGTAGTATAGGTCGGGTGCGGGGTCTCTCCGGCTATCAGCCCCAGCATTTT
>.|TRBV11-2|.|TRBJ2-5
CASSLDLMKQETQYF
TGTGCCAGCAGCTTAGATCTAATGAAACAAGAGACCCAGTACTTC
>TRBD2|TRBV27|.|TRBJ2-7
CASSGSGRVYYEQYF
TGTGCCAGCAGTGGAAGCGGGAGGGTTTACTACGAGCAGTACTTC
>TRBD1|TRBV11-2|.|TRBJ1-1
CASRSGTGVTEAFF
TGTGCCAGCAGATCCGGGACAGGGGTCACTGAAGCTTTCTTT
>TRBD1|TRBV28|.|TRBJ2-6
CASSLPGQASSGANVLTF
TGTGCCAGCAGTTTACCGGGACAGGCGTCCTCTGGGGCCAACGTCCTGACTTTC
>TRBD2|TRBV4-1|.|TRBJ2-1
CASSLLLAGVGEQFF
TGCGCCAGCAGCCTCTTACTAGCGGGAGTGGGGGAGCAGTTCTTC
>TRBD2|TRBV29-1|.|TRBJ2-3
CSSNYLSGVNSGRAPDTQYF
TGCAGCTCAAATTACCTCTCTGGGGTGAATAGCGGGAGGGCCCCAGATACGCAGTATTTT
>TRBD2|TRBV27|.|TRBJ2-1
CASSLVAGVQEQFF
TGTGCCAGCAGTTTAGTAGCGGGAGTACAAGAGCAGTTCTTC
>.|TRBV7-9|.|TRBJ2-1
CASIKGASNEQFF
TGTGCCAGCATCAAAGGGGCTTCCAATGAGCAGTTCTTC
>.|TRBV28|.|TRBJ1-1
CASSLTLNTEAFF
TGTGCCAGCAGTTTAACCCTGAACACTGAAGCTTTCTTT
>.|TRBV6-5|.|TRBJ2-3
CASSYREPQTDTQYF
TGTGCCAGCAGTTACCGGGAGCCCCAAACAGATACGCAGTATTTT
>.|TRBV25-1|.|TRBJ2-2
CASRWGPDTGELFF
TGTGCCAGCAGATGGGGGCCTGACACCGGGGAGCTGTTTTTT
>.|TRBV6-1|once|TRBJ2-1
CASSEAKAALYNEQFF
TGTGCCAGCAGTGAAGCAAAAGCGGCGCTATACAATGAGCAGTTCTTC
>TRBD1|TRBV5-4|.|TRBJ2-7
CASSFLAGTGYEQYF
TGTGCCAGCAGCTTTTTAGCCGGGACAGGCTACGAGCAGTACTTC
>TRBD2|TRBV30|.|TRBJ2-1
CAWSLLSGTSGNEQFF
TGTGCCTGGAGTTTACTATCCGGGACTAGCGGCAATGAGCAGTTCTTC
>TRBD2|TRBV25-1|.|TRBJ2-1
CASSDPSGSLGEQFF
TGTGCCAGCAGTGATCCTAGCGGGAGTTTGGGTGAGCAGTTCTTC
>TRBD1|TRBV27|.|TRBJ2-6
CASKQGSGANVLTF
TGTGCCAGCAAACAGGGGTCTGGGGCCAACGTCCTGACTTTC
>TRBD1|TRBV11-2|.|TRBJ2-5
CASSRDRGVQETQYF
TGTGCCAGCAGCCGGGACAGGGGGGTTCAAGAGACCCAGTACTTC
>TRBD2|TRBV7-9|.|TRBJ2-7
CASSSGLAGTSEQYF
TGTGCCAGCAGCTCAGGACTAGCGGGAACGAGTGAGCAGTACTTC
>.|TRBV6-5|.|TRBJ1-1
CASSYSNGANTEAFF
TGTGCCAGCAGTTACTCGAATGGGGCGAACACTGAAGCTTTCTTT
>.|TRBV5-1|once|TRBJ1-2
CASSEGVDGYTF
TGCGCCAGCAGCGAGGGCGTCGATGGCTACACCTTC
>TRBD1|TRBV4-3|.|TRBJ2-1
CASSQPTTGINDNEQFF
TGCGCCAGCAGCCAACCTACGACAGGGATTAACGACAATGAGCAGTTCTTC
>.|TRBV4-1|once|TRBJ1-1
CASSQAGGAGTEAFF
TGCGCCAGCAGCCAAGCTGGGGGGGCGGGCACTGAAGCTTTCTTT
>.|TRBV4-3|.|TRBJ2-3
CASSQEGAGRTDTQYF
TGCGCCAGCAGCCAAGAGGGGGCGGGGCGCACAGATACGCAGTATTTT
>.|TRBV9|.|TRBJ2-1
CASSLYGGSYNEQFF
TGTGCCAGCAGCCTATACGGGGGCTCCTACAATGAGCAGTTCTTC
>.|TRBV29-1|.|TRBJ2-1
CSVDMAVF
TGCAGCGTTGACATGGCCGTCTTC
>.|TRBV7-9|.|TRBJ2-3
CASSFGPPEADTQYF
TGTGCCAGCAGCTTTGGCCCCCCCGAGGCAGATACGCAGTATTTT
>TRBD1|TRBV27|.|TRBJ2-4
CARDRVENIQYF
TGTGCCAGGGACAGGGTCGAAAACATTCAGTACTTC
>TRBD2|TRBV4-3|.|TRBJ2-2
CASSQGLAVNTGELFF
TGCGCCAGCAGCCAAGGACTAGCGGTGAACACCGGGGAGCTGTTTTTT